A single sample is the source of the 15 T cell receptor beta chains below, sequenced in a study of blood T cell repertoires in COVID-19. Assay: immunoSEQ multiplex PCR; the TCRdb copy retains only in-frame clones and omits some. The sample includes around 220,000 clones, roughly 90% of them seen just once. The sample taken for sequencing was peripheral blood. These receptors were collected from a woman in her thirties or forties who had recovered from COVID-19.

The J gene is TRBJ1-5, the V gene TRBV6-2 or TRBV6-3; 10 nucleotides agree with TRBD1. Germline V CDR1 and CDR2: MNHEY, SVGEGT. Losses at the gene ends were 2 bases for V and 3 bases for J; bases not matched to a gene: 7. The CDR3 totals 17 residues. CDR3 DNA sequence: TGTGCCAGCAGTTACCATCCGGGACAGGGGAACAATCAGCCCCAGCATTTT. It specifies CASSYHPGQGNNQPQHF.

The chain has TRBV5-4 and TRBJ2-2; D is perhaps TRBD1 (6 bases). The CDR3 spans 18 residues. The germline V and J ends were trimmed by 1 base and 5 bases, with 21 bases remaining between them. Per the germline V gene, CDR1 is SGHNT and CDR2 is YYREEE (reference sequence). CDR3 nucleotide sequence: TGTGCCAGCAGCTTGCCGGCGAGTGGAACAGGGCGGACCGGGGAGCTGTTTTTT. This translates into CASSLPASGTGRTGELFF.

The chain carries TRBV5-3 and TRBJ2-3; 8 positions match TRBD1. TRBV5-3 is assigned to the ORF class and has an uncertain function. J gave up 1 base and V 4 bases, and 8 bases lay outside the gene matches. This CDR3 region has 16 residues. The CDR3 DNA sequence: TGTGCCAGAAGCCGCGCCCCGGGACAGGGCACAGATACGCAGTATTTT. Translating it yields CARSRAPGQGTDTQYF.

V usage is TRBV5-5 and J usage is TRBJ2-3, with D possibly being TRBD1 (7 bases). With 2 bases removed from V and 5 bases from J, the gap between germline ends came to 15 bases. Looked up from germline, CDR1 is SGHKS and CDR2 is YYEKEE (reference sequence). CDR3 length equals 15 residues. The CDR3 spells CASSLGGGGRDTQYF. DNA of the CDR3: TGTGCCAGCAGCTTAGGAGGGGGCGGAAGAGATACGCAGTATTTT.

V is TRBV27 and J is TRBJ1-2, with 7 bases identical to TRBD1. V lost 6 bases to trimming and J lost 6 bases; unmatched junction nucleotides: 13. Germline V gene lookup returns CDR1 MNHEY and CDR2 SMNVEV (reference sequence). The CDR3 consists of 15 residues. The CDR3 loop reads CASRSQMAGGNGYTF. The CDR3 nucleotides are TGTGCCAGCAGAAGCCAAATGGCAGGGGGAAATGGCTACACCTTC.

The chain combines TRBV5-1 with TRBJ2-7; 16 nucleotides align to TRBD2. The length of the CDR3 is 18 residues. Germline trimming cut 0 bases from V and 6 bases from J; bases unmatched to any gene: 9. CDR1 SGHRS and CDR2 YFSETQ come from the germline V gene. The CDR3 nucleotides are TGCGCCAGCAGCTTGGTAATAGGGACTAGCGGGGGGGTCAGCGAGCAGTACTTC. The encoded protein is CASSLVIGTSGGVSEQYF. Full variable domain (missing parts from reference TRBV5-1 and TRBJ2-7): KAGVTQTPRYLIKTRGQQVTLSCSPISGHRSVSWYQQTPGQGLQFLFEYFSETQRNKGNFPGRFSGRQFSNSRSEMNVSTLELGDSALYLCASSLVIGTSGGVSEQYFGPGTRLTVT.

The rearrangement uses TRBV6-2 or TRBV6-3 and TRBJ2-2; unclear D gene. Trimming removed 4 bases at V and 1 base at J, with 19 bases between. From germline, CDR1 is MNHEY and CDR2 SVGEGT. The CDR3 contains 18 residues. DNA for the CDR3: TGTGCCAGCAGTTTGCGTAGTCTCACCCTCCAGAACACCGGGGAGCTGTTTTTT. It codes for CASSLRSLTLQNTGELFF.

V usage is TRBV10-1 and J usage is TRBJ2-7; 11 nucleotides agree with TRBD2. The germline CDR1 and CDR2 sequences are WNHNN and SYGVQD (reference sequence). The CDR3 has 18 residues. The J segment lost 1 base and the V segment lost 2 bases, leaving 10 bases of the junction unmatched. The CDR3 spells CASSEKVTSGSHSYEQYF. The CDR3 DNA reads TGCGCCAGCAGTGAGAAGGTAACTAGCGGGAGTCATTCCTACGAGCAGTACTTC.

In its sample, this clone was seen a few times. The chain uses TRBV5-4 and TRBJ1-3; D gene uncertain. V was trimmed by 4 bases and J by 0 bases, leaving 8 bases between them. The CDR3 runs 14 residues. Germline CDR1 is SGHNT and CDR2 is YYREEE (reference sequence). The CDR3 here is CASSPPGSGNTIYF. In DNA form, the CDR3 reads TGTGCCAGCAGCCCGCCGGGCTCTGGAAACACCATATATTTT.

The chain's CDR3 is CASSSRDRRVNTEAFF. CDR3 nucleotide sequence: TGTGCCAGCAGCTCCCGGGACAGGCGGGTGAACACTGAAGCTTTCTTT. The chain employs TRBV7-2 and TRBJ1-1, with TRBD1 identical over 8 bases. Germline V CDR1 and CDR2: SGHTA, FQGNSA. The ends lost 4 bases at V and 0 bases at J; junction bases unmatched: 7. The CDR3 covers 16 residues.

This chain connects TRBV27 to TRBJ2-2; TRBD2 is a possible D gene (5 bases). Trimming removed 6 bases from V and 8 bases from J, with 19 bases in between. This CDR3 has 15 amino acids. Germline V gene data show CDR1 as MNHEY and CDR2 as SMNVEV (reference sequence). The CDR3 DNA is TGTGCCAGCAGCCTGACGCGGGCCCCGCTGGGGGAGCTGTTTTTT. Its protein is CASSLTRAPLGELFF.

The gene calls are TRBV18 and TRBJ1-1; D gene uncertain. In germline, CDR1 is KGHSH, CDR2 LQKENI. The germline V and J ends were trimmed by 3 bases and 5 bases, with 16 bases remaining between them. The CDR3 sequence is 15 residues long. CDR3: CASSPIFGGITEAFF. In DNA form, the CDR3 reads TGTGCCAGCTCACCCATATTCGGAGGGATTACTGAAGCTTTCTTT.

This chain links TRBV5-5 with TRBJ2-1, with 8 nucleotides matching TRBD1. This CDR3 has 16 residues. Germline-derived CDR1 and CDR2 are SGHKS and YYEKEE (reference sequence). The ends lost 0 bases at V and 6 bases at J; junction bases unmatched: 8. In nucleotides, the CDR3 is TGTGCCAGCAGCTTGGGGCCAAGGACAGGGTCCAATGAGCAGTTCTTC. Its protein is CASSLGPRTGSNEQFF.

Only one count was recorded for this clone. The chain couples TRBV4-3 to TRBJ1-2, with 7 bases identical to TRBD1. Germline V gene data show CDR1 as LGHNA and CDR2 as YSLEER. CDR3 size: 15 residues. V was pared by 0 bases and J by 4 bases, with 5 bases of the junction left unmatched. The CDR3 coding sequence is TGCGCCAGCAGCCAAGATGCACAGGGGCCCTATGGCTACACCTTC. This encodes CASSQDAQGPYGYTF.

The V and J genes are TRBV28 and TRBJ2-2, with 7 bases lining up with TRBD1. Germline values: CDR1 MDHEN, CDR2 SYDVKM. Trimming took 5 bases from V and 1 from J; bases not matched to a gene: 7. The CDR3 totals 16 residues. CDR3 in DNA: TGTGCCAGCAGTCCCTCCGGGACAGAGAACACCGGGGAGCTGTTTTTT. Translation: CASSPSGTENTGELFF.